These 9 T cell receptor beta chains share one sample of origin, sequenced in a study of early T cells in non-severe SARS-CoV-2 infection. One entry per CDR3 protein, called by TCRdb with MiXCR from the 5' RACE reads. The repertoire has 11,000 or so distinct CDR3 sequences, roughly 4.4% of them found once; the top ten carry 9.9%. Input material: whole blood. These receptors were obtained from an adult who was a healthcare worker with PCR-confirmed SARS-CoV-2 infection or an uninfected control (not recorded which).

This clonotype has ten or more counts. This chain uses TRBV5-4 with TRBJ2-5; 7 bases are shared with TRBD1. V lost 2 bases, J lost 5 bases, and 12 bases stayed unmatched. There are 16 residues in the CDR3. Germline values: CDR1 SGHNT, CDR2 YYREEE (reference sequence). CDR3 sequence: CASSLGGPSSLETQYF. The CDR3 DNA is TGTGCCAGCAGCTTAGGGGGCCCATCGTCGTTGGAGACCCAGTACTTC.

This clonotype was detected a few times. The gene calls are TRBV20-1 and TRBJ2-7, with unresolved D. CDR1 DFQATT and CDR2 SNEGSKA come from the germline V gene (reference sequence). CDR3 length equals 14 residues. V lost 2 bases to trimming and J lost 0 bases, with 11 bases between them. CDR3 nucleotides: TGCAGTGCTAGACCCGCCCGGAGCTCCTACGAGCAGTACTTC. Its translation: CSARPARSSYEQYF.

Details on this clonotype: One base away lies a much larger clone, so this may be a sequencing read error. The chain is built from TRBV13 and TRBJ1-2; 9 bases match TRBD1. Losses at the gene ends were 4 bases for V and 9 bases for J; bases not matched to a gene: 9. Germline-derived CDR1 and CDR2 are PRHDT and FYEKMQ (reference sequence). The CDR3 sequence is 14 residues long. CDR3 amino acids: CASSSRTGEYSYTF. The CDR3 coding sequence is TGTGCCAGCAGCTCAAGGACAGGGGAGTATAGCTACACCTTC.

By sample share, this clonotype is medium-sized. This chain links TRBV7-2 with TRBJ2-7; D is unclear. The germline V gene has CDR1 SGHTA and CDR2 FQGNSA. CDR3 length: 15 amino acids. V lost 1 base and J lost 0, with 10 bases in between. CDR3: CASSLVRAASYEQYF. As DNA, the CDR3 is TGTGCCAGCAGCTTAGTAAGGGCTGCCTCCTACGAGCAGTACTTC.

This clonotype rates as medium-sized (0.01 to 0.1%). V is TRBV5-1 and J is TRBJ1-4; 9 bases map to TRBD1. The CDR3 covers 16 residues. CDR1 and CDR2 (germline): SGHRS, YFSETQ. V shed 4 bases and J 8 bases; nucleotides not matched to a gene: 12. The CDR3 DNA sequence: TGCGCCAGCAGCCCACGCCGGGACAGGGCTTCGGAAAAACTGTTTTTT. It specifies CASSPRRDRASEKLFF.

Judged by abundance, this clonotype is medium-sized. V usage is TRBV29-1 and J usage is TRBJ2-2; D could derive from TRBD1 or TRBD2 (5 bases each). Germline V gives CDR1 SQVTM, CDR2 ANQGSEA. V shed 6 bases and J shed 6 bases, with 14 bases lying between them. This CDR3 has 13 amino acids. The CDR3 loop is CSVEIEGSGELFF. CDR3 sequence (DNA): TGCAGCGTCGAGATAGAGGGGTCCGGGGAGCTGTTTTTT.

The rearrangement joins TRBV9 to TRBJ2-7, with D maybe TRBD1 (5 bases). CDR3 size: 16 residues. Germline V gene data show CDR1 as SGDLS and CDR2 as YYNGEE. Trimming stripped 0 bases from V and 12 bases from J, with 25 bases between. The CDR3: CASSVAQDAGPSETYF. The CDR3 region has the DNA TGTGCCAGCAGCGTAGCCCAGGATGCAGGGCCCTCCGAGACGTACTTC. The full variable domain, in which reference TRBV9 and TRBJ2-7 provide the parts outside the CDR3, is DSGVTQTPKHLITATGQRVTLRCSPRSGDLSVYWYQQSLDQGLQFLIQYYNGEERAKGNILERFSAQQFPDLHSELNLSSLELGDSALYFCASSVAQDAGPSETYFGPGTRLTVT.

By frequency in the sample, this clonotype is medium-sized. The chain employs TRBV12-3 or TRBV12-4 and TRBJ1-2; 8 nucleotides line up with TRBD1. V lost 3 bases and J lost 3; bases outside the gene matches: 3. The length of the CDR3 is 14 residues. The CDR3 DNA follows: TGTGCCAGCAGTTTCTACAGGGGGGACTATGGCTACACCTTC. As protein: CASSFYRGDYGYTF.

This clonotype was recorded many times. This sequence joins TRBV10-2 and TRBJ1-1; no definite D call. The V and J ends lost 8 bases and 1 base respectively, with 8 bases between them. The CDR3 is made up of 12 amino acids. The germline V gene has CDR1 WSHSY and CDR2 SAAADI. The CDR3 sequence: CASQAQNTEAFF. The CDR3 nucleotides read TGCGCCAGCCAGGCTCAGAACACTGAAGCTTTCTTT.